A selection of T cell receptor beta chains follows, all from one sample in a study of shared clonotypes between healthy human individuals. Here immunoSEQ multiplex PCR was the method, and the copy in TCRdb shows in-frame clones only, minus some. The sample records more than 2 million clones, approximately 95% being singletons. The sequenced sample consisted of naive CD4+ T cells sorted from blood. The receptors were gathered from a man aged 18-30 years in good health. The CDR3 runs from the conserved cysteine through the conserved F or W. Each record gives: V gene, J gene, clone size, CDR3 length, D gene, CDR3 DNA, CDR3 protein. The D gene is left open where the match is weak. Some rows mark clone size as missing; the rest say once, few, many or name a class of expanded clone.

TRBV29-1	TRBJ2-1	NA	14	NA	TGCAGCGTTGAGGGCGGGAACTCCTACAATGAGCAGTTCTTC	CSVEGGNSYNEQFF
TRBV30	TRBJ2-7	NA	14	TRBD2	TGTGCCTGGAGTGTATGGACTAGCGGGTACGAGCAGTACTTC	CAWSVWTSGYEQYF
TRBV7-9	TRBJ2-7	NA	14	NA	TGTGCCAGCAGCCCAAAGACCGAGGCCTACGAGCAGTACTTC	CASSPKTEAYEQYF
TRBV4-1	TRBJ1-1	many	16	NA	TGCGCCAGCAGCCAAGATTCAGGGTACCGTTCCACTGAAGCTTTCTTT	CASSQDSGYRSTEAFF
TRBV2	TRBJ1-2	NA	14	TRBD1	TGTGCCAGCAGCGCAACAGGGGCGGGATATGGCTACACCTTC	CASSATGAGYGYTF
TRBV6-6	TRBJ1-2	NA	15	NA	TGTGCCAGCAGTAAGGACAGTGTAGCTAACTATGGCTACACCTTC	CASSKDSVANYGYTF
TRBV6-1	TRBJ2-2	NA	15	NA	TGTGCCAGCAGTCTCGGGGTAATGAACACCGGGGAGCTGTTTTTT	CASSLGVMNTGELFF
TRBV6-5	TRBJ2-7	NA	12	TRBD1	TGTGCCAACGGACAGGGGGTCTACGAGCAGTACTTC	CANGQGVYEQYF
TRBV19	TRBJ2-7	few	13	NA	TGTGCCAGTAGTATCGGCAGGGGATACGAGCAGTACTTC	CASSIGRGYEQYF
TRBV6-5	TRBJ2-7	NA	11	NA	TGTGCCAGCAGTTCGCGGGACACGCAGTACTTC	CASSSRDTQYF
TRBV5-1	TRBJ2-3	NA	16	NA	TGCGCCAGCAGCTTGGTGGCGGGAAGTAGCACAGATACGCAGTATTTT	CASSLVAGSSTDTQYF
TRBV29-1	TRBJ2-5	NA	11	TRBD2	TGCAGCGTTGAAGGCGGGGGAGAGCAGTACTTC	CSVEGGGEQYF
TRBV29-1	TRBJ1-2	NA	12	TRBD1	TGCAGCGTGAGGACAGGGACGGGCGGCTACACCTTC	CSVRTGTGGYTF
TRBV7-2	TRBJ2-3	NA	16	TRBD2	TGTGCCAGCAGCTCCGGAGCGGGAGGGATGACAGATACGCAGTATTTT	CASSSGAGGMTDTQYF
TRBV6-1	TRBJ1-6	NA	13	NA	TGTGCCAGCAGTGAGAGGCCTAATTCACCCCTCCACTTT	CASSERPNSPLHF
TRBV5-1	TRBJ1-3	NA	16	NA	TGCGCCAGCAGCCCGGGCGGGATGGAGCAAGGAAACACCATATATTTT	CASSPGGMEQGNTIYF
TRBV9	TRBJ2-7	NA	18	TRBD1	TGTGCCAGCAGCGTAGGTTCCGGACAGGCCCTTACTATCTACGAGCAGTACTTC	CASSVGSGQALTIYEQYF
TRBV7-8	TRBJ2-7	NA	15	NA	TGTGCCAGCAGCTTAGACCAGATCCCCTCCTACGAGCAGTACTTC	CASSLDQIPSYEQYF
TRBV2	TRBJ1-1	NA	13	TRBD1	TGTGCCAGCAGCGGGGACAGGAACACTGAAGCTTTCTTT	CASSGDRNTEAFF
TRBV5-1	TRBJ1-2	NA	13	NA	TGCGCCAGCAGCTTGCCAGCCAGGGATGGCTACACCTTC	CASSLPARDGYTF
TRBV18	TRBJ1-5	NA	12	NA	TGTGCCAGCTCCGACAGAAATCAGCCCCAGCATTTT	CASSDRNQPQHF
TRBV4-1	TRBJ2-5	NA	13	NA	TGCGCCAGCAGCCAAGTTATCCGGGAGACCCAGTACTTC	CASSQVIRETQYF
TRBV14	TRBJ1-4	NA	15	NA	TGTGCCAGCAGCCAAGACCTCGGGGCTAATGAAAAACTGTTTTTT	CASSQDLGANEKLFF
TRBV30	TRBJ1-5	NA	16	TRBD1	TGTGCCTGGAGTGGCGGGACAGGGGGTAGCAATCAGCCCCAGCATTTT	CAWSGGTGGSNQPQHF
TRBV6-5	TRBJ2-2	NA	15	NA	TGTGCCAGCACCCGGGTGGGGATTTTGGCCGGGGAGCTGTTTTTT	CASTRVGILAGELFF
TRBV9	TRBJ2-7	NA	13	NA	TGTGCCAACCCTGCGGGGGCGGCTAGCCCGGTCTACTTC	CANPAGAASPVYF
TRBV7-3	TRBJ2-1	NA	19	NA	TGTGCCAGCAGCTTAAGAGGCCAGGGACTGGGCCGGCGATACAATGAGCAGTTCTTC	CASSLRGQGLGRRYNEQFF
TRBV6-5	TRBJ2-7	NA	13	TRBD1	TGTGCCAGCAGTCAGGGACAGGGCTACGAGCAGTACTTC	CASSQGQGYEQYF
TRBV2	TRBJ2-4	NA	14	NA	TGTGCCAGCAGTGAACTACTAGCCAAAAACATTCAGTACTTC	CASSELLAKNIQYF
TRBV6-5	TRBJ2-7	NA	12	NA	TGTGCCAGCAGCCACCCAGGGGAGGAGCAGTACTTC	CASSHPGEEQYF
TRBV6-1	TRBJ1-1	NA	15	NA	TGTGCCAGCAGAAAAGAATGGGCCACCACGGGTGAAGCTTTCTTT	CASRKEWATTGEAFF
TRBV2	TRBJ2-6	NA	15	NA	TGTGCCAGCAGTGATTTTAGCGCTGGGGCCAACGTCCTGACTTTC	CASSDFSAGANVLTF
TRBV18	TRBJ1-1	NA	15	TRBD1	TGTGCCAGCTCACCACCGACAGGGCTTAACACTGAAGCTTTCTTT	CASSPPTGLNTEAFF
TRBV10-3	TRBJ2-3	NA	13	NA	TGTGCCATCAGGGACGGGCACACAGATACGCAGTATTTT	CAIRDGHTDTQYF
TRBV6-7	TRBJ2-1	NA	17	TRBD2	TGTGCCAGCAGTTACTCGATGGCTAGCGGAACCTACAATGAGCAGTTCTTC	CASSYSMASGTYNEQFF
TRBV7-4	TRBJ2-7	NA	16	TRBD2	TGTGCCAGCAGCTTTAGGGGGGGACTAGATTTCTACGAGCAGTACTTC	CASSFRGGLDFYEQYF
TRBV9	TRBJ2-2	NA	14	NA	TGTGCCAGCAACCTAGGGGGGGACACCGGGGAGCTGTTTTTT	CASNLGGDTGELFF
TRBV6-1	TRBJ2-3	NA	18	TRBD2	TGTGCCAGCAGTGAACGGCTAGCGGGGGGTCCTAGCACAGATACGCAGTATTTT	CASSERLAGGPSTDTQYF
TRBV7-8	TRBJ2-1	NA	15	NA	TGTGCCAGCAGCCGGCGGGGTAGCTCCTACAATGAGCAGTTCTTC	CASSRRGSSYNEQFF